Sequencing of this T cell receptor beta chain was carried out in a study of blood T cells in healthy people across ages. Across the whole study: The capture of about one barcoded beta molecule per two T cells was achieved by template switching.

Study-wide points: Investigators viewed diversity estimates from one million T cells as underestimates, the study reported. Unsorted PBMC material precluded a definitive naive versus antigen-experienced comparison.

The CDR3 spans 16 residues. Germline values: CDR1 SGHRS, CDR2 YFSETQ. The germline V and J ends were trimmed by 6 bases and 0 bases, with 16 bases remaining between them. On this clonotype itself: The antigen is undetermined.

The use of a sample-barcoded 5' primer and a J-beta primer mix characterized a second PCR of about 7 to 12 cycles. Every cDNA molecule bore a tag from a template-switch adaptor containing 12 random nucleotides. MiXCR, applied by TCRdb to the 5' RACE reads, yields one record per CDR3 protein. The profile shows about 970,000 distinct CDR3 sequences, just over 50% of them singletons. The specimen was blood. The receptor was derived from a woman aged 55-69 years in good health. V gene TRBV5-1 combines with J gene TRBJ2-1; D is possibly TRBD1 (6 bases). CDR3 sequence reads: CASTSSRGGSYNEQFF. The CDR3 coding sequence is TGCGCCAGCACCTCCTCAAGAGGGGGCTCCTACAATGAGCAGTTCTTC.